This T cell receptor beta chain is drawn from a study of response to subunit inactivated influenza vaccine. The study's findings and limits: Only a handful of new T cells, the authors suggested, are recruited with each seasonal influenza vaccination.

Concerning this clonotype: The antigen is not known. A much larger clone is a single base away; this may be a read error.

TCRdb passed the RT-PCR reads through MiXCR, listing each CDR3 protein once. Of 650,000 to 850,000 distinct CDR3 sequences listed, approximately 14% are singletons. Germline V gene data show CDR1 as DFQATT and CDR2 as SNEGSKA (reference sequence). The CDR3 is 18 amino acids. This chain uses TRBV20-1 with TRBJ1-1; possibly TRBD1 for D (5 bases). The sequence derives from a man aged 45-65 years who received an inactivated influenza vaccine. The specimen was PBMCs from blood, collected around 15 days before vaccination. The CDR3 DNA reads as TGCTGTGCTAGAGTGGGGACGGGGATCAATTACCTTAACACTGAAGCTTTCTTT. Translated, it gives CCARVGTGINYLNTEAFF.